This T cell receptor (beta chain) was captured in a study of CD8+CD57+ T cells in acquired aplastic anemia. Worth noting for this clonotype: Antigen unknown.

TCR beta VDJ combinations and CDR3 sequences were profiled from genomic DNA. Using its own MiXCR run on the reads, TCRdb lists one record per CDR3 protein. The sample has 100,000 to 150,000 distinct CDR3 sequences, about 43% seen once. The germline gives CDR1 SNHLY, CDR2 FYNNEI. V trimming: 10 bases; J trimming: 8 bases; junction bases outside the gene matches: 14. The CDR3 runs to 14 residues. Sequenced patients had shown CD8+CD57+ cell expansion by flow cytometry. Study-level results: Patients versus controls showed no significant CD8+ Simpson's diversity difference.

The genes are TRBV2 and TRBJ1-3; 7 bases map to TRBD1. Sequencing used sorted CD4+, CD8+, or CD8+CD57+ T cells (not recorded which) from PBMCs. This clonotype was obtained from a human donor with aplastic anemia. DNA for the CDR3: TGTGCCACGCATGCGGGACAGATAGCTGACACCATATATTTT. It specifies CATHAGQIADTIYF.